This is a list of T cell receptor beta chains from one sample in a study of blood T cell repertoires in COVID-19. Clones were read by immunoSEQ multiplex PCR, and TCRdb kept only the in-frame ones, dropping some. The sample carries fewer than 400,000 clones, roughly 87% recorded once. The material sequenced was PBMCs or T cells enriched from blood (not recorded which). The receptors here all came from a woman younger than 35 who had recovered from COVID-19. The CDR3 runs from the conserved cysteine through the conserved F or W. A D gene is named only where the DNA matches it firmly.

J gene	V gene	D gene	CDR3 protein
TRBJ2-3	TRBV28	TRBD2	CASSPLAGFSTDTQYF
TRBJ1-1	TRBV6-5	.	CASVERDRTEAFF
TRBJ1-1	TRBV28	TRBD1	CASSLPETGFNTEAFF
TRBJ2-2	TRBV12-3/TRBV12-4	.	CASSLHQSGELFF
TRBJ2-7	TRBV6-5	.	CASSPREEYEQYF
TRBJ1-2	TRBV3-1/TRBV3-2	TRBD1	CASSQGRTGRSGGYTF
TRBJ2-1	TRBV9	TRBD2	CASSVDGLAGYEQFF
TRBJ2-2	TRBV5-1	.	CASRLNSDSRTGELFF
TRBJ1-2	TRBV29-1	TRBD1	CSAEKQGAIGYTF
TRBJ1-2	TRBV5-5	TRBD1	CASSFQGGGYTF
TRBJ2-7	TRBV21-1	.	CASSEDSRAYSYEQYF
TRBJ2-1	TRBV7-9	TRBD2	CASSVLSGGPYNEQFF
TRBJ1-2	TRBV20-1	.	CSASFREGEYGYTF
TRBJ1-2	TRBV29-1	.	CSAKDAGGVGYTF
TRBJ1-6	TRBV27	.	CASSHSVLNSPLHF
TRBJ1-2	TRBV5-6	TRBD1	CASSTDRTNYGYTF
TRBJ1-5	TRBV7-2	.	CASSGGDGPRGPQHF
TRBJ2-5	TRBV14	.	CASREGGGQETQYF
TRBJ1-5	TRBV5-5	TRBD1	CASSGARDRGNSNQPQHF
TRBJ2-1	TRBV12-5	.	CASGLSAGILNQDEQFF
TRBJ1-1	TRBV2	TRBD1	CASSPIQGAGTEAFF
TRBJ2-3	TRBV5-1	.	CASRYRAHGGPTDTQYF
TRBJ2-7	TRBV6-5	.	CASSRYSGNGYEQYF
TRBJ1-2	TRBV1	.	CTSSQVPGRNYGYTF
TRBJ1-5	TRBV28	TRBD1	CASSSTGTARNQPQHF